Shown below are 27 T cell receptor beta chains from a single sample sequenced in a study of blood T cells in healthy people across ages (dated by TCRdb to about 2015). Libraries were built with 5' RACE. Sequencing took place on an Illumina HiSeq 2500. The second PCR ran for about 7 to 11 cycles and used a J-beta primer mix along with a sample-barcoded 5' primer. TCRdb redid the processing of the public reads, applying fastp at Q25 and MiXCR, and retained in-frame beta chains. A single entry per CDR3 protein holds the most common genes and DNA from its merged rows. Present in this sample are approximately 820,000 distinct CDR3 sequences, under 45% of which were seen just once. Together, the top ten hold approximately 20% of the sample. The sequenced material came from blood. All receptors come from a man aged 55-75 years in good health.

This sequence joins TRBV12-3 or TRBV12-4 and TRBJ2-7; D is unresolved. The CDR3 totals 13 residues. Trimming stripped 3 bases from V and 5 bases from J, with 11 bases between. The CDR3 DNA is TGTGCCAGCAGTTTGGTGGTCAGGCACGAGCAGTACTTC. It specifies CASSLVVRHEQYF.

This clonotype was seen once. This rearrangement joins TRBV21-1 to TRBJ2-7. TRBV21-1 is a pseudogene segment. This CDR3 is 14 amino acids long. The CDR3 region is CARGHPTLPYEQYF. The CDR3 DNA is TGTGCCAGGGGTCATCCGACCCTTCCCTACGAGCAGTACTTC.

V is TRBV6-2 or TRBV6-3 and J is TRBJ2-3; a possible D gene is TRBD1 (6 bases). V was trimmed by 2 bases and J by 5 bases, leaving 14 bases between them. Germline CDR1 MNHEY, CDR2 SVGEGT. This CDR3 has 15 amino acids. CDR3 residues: CASSYPEGVLDTQYF. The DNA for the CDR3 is TGTGCCAGCAGTTACCCCGAGGGGGTTCTAGATACGCAGTATTTT.

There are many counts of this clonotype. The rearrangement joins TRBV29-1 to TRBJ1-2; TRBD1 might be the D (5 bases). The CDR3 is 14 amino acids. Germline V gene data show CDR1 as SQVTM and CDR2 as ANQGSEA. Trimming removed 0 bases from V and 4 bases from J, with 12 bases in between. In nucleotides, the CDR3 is TGCAGCGTTGAAGAGCGTGGGGGGTCCTATGGCTACACCTTC. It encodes CSVEERGGSYGYTF.

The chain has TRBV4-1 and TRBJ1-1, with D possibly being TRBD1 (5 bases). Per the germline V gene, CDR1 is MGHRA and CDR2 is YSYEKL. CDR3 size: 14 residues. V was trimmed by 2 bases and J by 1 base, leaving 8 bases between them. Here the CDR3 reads CASSQKTGNTEAFF. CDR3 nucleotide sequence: TGCGCCAGCAGCCAAAAAACAGGGAACACTGAAGCTTTCTTT.

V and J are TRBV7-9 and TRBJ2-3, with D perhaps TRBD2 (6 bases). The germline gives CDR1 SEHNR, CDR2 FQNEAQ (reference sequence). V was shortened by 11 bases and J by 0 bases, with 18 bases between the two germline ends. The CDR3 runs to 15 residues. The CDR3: CAVGRPNTSTDTQYF. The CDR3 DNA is TGTGCCGTAGGGAGGCCGAACACTAGCACAGATACGCAGTATTTT.

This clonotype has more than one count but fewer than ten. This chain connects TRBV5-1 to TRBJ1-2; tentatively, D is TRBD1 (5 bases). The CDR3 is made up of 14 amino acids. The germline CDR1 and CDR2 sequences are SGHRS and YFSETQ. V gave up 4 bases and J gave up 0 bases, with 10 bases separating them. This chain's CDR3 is CASSRQTSNYGYTF. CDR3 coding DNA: TGCGCCAGCAGCAGACAGACTTCTAACTATGGCTACACCTTC.

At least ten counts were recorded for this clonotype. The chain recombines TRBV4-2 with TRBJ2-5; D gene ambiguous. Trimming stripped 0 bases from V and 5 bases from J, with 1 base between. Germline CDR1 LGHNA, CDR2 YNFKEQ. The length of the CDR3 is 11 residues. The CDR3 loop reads CASSQDETQYF. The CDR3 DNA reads TGTGCCAGCAGCCAAGATGAGACCCAGTACTTC.

CDR3 DNA sequence: TGCAGTGCTAGAGATGTAGCGGGGGCCGAAGAGACCCAGTACTTC. It specifies CSARDVAGAEETQYF. The gene calls are TRBV20-1 and TRBJ2-7, with 9 bases matching TRBD2. Near its end, the DNA agrees better with TRBJ2-5, so the J call may be wrong. Germline-derived CDR1 and CDR2 are DFQATT and SNEGSKA (reference sequence). CDR3 length equals 15 residues.

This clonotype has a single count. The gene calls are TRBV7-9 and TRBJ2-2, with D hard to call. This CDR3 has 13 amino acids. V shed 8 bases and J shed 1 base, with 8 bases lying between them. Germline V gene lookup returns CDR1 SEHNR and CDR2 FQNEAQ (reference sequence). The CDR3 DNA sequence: TGTGCCAGCGATAACAGGAACACCGGGGAGCTGTTTTTT. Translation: CASDNRNTGELFF.

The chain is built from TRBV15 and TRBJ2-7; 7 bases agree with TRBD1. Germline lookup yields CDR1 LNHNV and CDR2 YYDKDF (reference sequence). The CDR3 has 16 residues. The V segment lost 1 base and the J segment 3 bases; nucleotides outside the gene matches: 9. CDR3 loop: CATSRASPGQNYEQYF. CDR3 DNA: TGTGCCACCAGCAGAGCCTCCCCGGGACAGAACTACGAGCAGTACTTC.

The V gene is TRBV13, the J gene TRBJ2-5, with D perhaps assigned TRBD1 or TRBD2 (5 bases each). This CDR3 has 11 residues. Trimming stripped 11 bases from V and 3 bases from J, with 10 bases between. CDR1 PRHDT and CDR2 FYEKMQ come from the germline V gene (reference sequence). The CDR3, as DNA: TGTGCCGCCAGAGGGGAAGAGACCCAGTACTTC. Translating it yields CAARGEETQYF.

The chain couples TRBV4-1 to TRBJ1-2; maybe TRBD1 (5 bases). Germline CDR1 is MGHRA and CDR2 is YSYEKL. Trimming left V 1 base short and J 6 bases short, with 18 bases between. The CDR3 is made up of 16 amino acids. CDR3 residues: CASSQGVVDSRNGYTF. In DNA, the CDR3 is TGCGCCAGCAGCCAAGGGGTGGTCGACAGCCGGAATGGCTACACCTTC.

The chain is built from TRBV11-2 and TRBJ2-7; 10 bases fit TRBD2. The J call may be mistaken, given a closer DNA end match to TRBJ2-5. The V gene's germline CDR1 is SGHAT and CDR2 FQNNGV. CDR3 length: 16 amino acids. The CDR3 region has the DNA TGTGCCAGCAGCTTAGTTAGCGGGGGGCCGTGGGAGACCCAGTACTTC. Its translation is CASSLVSGGPWETQYF.

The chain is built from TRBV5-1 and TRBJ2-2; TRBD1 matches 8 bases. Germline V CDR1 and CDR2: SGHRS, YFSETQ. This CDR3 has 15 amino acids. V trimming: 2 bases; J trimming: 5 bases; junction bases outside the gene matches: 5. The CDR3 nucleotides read TGCGCCAGCAGCTTCTTGGACAGGGAAACCGGGGAGCTGTTTTTT. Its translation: CASSFLDRETGELFF.

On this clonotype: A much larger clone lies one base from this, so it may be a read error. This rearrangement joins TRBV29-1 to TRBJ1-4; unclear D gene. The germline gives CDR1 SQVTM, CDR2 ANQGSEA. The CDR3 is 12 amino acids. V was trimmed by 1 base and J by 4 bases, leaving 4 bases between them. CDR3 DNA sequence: TGCAGCGTTGAAGGGGTTAATGAAAAACTGTTTTTT. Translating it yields CSVEGVNEKLFF.

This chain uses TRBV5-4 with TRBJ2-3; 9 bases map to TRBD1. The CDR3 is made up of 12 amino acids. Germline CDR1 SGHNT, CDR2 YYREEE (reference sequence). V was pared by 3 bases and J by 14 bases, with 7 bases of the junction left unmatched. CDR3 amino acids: CASSSRDREWYF. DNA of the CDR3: TGTGCCAGCAGCTCCCGGGACAGGGAATGGTATTTT.

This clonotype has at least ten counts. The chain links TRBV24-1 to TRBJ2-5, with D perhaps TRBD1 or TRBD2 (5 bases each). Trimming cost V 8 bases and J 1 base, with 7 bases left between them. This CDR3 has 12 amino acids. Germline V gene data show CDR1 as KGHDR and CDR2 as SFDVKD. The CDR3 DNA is TGTGCCACCAAGGGGAGCCAAGAGACCCAGTACTTC. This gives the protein CATKGSQETQYF.

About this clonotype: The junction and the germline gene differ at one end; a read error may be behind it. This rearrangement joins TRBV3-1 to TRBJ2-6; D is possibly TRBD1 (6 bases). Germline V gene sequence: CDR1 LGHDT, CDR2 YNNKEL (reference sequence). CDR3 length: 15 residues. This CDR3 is CASSHSGERANGLTF. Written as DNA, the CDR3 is TGTGCCAGCAGCCATTCAGGGGAGAGGGCCAACGGCCTGACTTTC.

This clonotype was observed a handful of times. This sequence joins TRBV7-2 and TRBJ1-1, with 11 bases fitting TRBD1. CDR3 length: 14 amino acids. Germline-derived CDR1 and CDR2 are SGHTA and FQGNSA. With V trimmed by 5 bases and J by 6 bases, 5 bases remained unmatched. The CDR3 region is CASSRTGGRAEAFF. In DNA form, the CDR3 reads TGTGCCAGCAGCAGGACAGGGGGCCGGGCTGAAGCTTTCTTT.

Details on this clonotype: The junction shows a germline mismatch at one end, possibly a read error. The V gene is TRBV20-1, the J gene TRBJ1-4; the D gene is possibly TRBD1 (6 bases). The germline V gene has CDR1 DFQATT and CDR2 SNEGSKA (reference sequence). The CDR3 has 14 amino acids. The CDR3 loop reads CSASESTGNEKLLF. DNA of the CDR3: TGCAGTGCCTCAGAGTCGACAGGCAATGAAAAACTGCTTTTT.

CDR3 DNA sequence: TGCGCCAGCAGCCTAGTGACAGAGGAAAACATTCAGTACTTC. Its protein product is CASSLVTEENIQYF. This sequence joins TRBV4-1 and TRBJ2-7; a possible D gene is TRBD1 (5 bases). The J call is doubtful: the DNA matches TRBJ2-4 better. This CDR3 spans 14 amino acids. CDR1 and CDR2 (germline): MGHRA, YSYEKL.

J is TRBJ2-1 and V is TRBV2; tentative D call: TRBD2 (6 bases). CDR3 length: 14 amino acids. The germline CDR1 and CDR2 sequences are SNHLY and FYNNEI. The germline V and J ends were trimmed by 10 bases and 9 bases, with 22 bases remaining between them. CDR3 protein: CATNSGLPRGEQFF. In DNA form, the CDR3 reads TGTGCCACTAATTCGGGACTCCCTAGGGGTGAGCAGTTCTTC.

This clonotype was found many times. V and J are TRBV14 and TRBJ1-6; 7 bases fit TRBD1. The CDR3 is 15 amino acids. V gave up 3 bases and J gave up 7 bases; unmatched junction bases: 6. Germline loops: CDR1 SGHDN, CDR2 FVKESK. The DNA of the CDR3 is TGTGCCAGCAGCCATCGACAGGGAGTCAATTCACCCCTCCACTTT. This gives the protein CASSHRQGVNSPLHF. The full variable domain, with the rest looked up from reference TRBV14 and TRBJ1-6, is EAGVTQFPSHSVIEKGQTVTLRCDPISGHDNLYWYRRVMGKEIKFLLHFVKESKQDESGMPNNRFLAERTGGTYSTLKVQPAELEDSGVYFCASSHRQGVNSPLHFGNGTRLTVT.

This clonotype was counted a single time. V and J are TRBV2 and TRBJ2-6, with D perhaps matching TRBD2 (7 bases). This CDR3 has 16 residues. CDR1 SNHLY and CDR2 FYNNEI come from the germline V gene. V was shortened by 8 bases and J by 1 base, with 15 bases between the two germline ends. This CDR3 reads CASAEGGVSGANVLTF. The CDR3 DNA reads TGTGCCAGCGCCGAAGGGGGGGTATCTGGGGCCAACGTCCTGACTTTC.

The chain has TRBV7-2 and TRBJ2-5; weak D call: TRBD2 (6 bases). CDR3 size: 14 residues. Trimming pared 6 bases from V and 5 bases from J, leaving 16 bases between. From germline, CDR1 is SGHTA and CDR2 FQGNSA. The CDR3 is CASSPRGIDETQYF. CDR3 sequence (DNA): TGTGCCAGCAGTCCTCGGGGGATCGACGAGACCCAGTACTTC. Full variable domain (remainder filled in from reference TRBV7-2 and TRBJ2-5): GAGVSQSPSNKVTEKGKDVELRCDPISGHTALYWYRQSLGQGLEFLIYFQGNSAPDKSGLPSDRFSAERTGGSVSTLTIQRTQQEDSAVYLCASSPRGIDETQYFGPGTRLLVL.

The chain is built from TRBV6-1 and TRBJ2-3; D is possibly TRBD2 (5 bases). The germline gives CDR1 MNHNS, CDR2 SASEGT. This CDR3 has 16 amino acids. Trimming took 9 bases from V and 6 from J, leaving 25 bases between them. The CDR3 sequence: CASIRDWTPGPDTQYF. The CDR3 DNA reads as TGTGCCAGTATTAGAGATTGGACTCCAGGTCCGGATACGCAGTATTTT.